This T cell receptor beta chain derives from a study of blood T cell repertoires in COVID-19. Using immunoSEQ multiplex PCR, the repertoire was profiled, and TCRdb retains in-frame clones only, with some absent. There are around 140,000 clones in the sample; about 88% occur only once, and about 17% lies in the top ten. This receptor was taken from a woman older than 75 with acute or convalescent COVID-19. Material: peripheral blood.

CDR3 nucleotides: TGTGCCACCGAGTCCAGACAGGGGGCAGGTTCACCCCTCCACTTT. It specifies CATESRQGAGSPLHF. This chain connects TRBV6-5 to TRBJ1-6; 10 positions match TRBD1. The CDR3 consists of 15 residues. The V segment lost 10 bases and the J segment 9 bases; nucleotides outside the gene matches: 12. Germline lookup yields CDR1 MNHEY and CDR2 SVGAGI.